The present T cell receptor beta chain was sequenced within a study of identical twins. Study results and caveats: Models, which agreed with sharing between unrelated individuals, nonetheless underestimated the out-of-frame TCR alpha sharing seen in monozygotic twins.

Note on this clonotype: Its antigen is not known.

TCRdb reanalysed the 5' RACE reads using MiXCR and keeps one entry per CDR3 protein. In the table there are just under 650,000 distinct CDR3 sequences, about 7.6% of which are singletons. CDR1 and CDR2 (germline): SGHRS, YFSETQ. The CDR3 consists of 12 residues. V was pared by 0 bases and J by 7 bases, with 6 bases between. These data also formed part of another study, on yellow fever vaccine responses in identical twins.

The TCR originated in a woman aged 18-35 years in good health. Sequenced: PBMCs. V gene TRBV5-1 combines with J gene TRBJ2-3; no reliable D call. The DNA for the CDR3 is TGCGCCAGCAGCTTGGCTGGGAATACGCAGTATTTT. Translating it yields CASSLAGNTQYF.